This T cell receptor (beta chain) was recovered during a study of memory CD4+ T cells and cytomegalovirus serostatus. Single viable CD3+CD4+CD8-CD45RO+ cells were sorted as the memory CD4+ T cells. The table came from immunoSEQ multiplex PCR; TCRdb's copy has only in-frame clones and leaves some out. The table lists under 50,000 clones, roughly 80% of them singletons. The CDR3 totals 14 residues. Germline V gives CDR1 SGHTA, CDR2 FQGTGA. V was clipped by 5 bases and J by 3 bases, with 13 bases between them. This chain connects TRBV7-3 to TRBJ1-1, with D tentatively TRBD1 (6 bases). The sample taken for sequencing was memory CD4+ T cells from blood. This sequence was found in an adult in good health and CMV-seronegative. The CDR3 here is CASSPISGDTEAFF. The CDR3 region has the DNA TGTGCCAGCAGCCCCATCTCAGGGGACACTGAAGCTTTCTTT.